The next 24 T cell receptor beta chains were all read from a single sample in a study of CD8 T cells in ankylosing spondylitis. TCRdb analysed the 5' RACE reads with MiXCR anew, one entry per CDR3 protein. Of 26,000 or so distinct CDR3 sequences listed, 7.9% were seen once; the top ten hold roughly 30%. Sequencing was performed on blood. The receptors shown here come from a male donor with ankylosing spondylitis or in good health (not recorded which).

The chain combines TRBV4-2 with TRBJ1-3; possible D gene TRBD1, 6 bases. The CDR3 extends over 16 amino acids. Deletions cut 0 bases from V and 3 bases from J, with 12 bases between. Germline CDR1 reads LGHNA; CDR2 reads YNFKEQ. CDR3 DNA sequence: TGTGCCAGCAGCCAAGATGGAGGGGGAAGTGGAAACACCATATATTTT. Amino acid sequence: CASSQDGGGSGNTIYF.

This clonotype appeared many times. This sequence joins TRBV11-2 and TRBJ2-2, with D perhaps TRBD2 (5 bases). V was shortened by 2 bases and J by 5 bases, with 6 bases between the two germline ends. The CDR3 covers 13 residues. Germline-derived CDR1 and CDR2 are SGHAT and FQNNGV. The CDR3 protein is CASSLRGTGELFF. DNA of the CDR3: TGTGCCAGCAGCTTACGAGGGACCGGGGAGCTGTTTTTT.

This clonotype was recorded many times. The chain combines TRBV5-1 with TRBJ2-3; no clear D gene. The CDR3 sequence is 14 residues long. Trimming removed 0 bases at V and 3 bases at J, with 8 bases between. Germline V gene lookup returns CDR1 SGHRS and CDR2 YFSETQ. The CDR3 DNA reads TGCGCCAGCAGCTTGGAGATTATAACAGATACGCAGTATTTT. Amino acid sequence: CASSLEIITDTQYF.

CDR3 residues: CASSSLQGTGEQYF. CDR3 DNA sequence: TGTGCCAGCAGCTCCCTACAGGGGACTGGGGAGCAGTACTTC. The chain joins TRBV7-9 to TRBJ2-7, with D tentatively TRBD1 (7 bases). The CDR3 has 14 amino acids. Per the germline V gene, CDR1 is SEHNR and CDR2 is FQNEAQ (reference sequence). V shed 4 bases and J shed 7 bases, with 17 bases lying between them. The variable domain in full, with the rest retrieved from reference TRBV7-9 and TRBJ2-7, is DTGVSQNPRHKITKRGQNVTFRCDPISEHNRLYWYRQTLGQGPEFLTYFQNEAQLEKSRLLSDRFSAERPKGSFSTLEIQRTEQGDSAMYLCASSSLQGTGEQYFGPGTRLTVT.

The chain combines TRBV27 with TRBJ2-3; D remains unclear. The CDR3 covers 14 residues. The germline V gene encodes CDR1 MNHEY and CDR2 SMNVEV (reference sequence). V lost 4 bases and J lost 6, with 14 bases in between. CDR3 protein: CASSSPVSADTQYF. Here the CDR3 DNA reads TGTGCCAGCAGTTCCCCCGTGTCGGCGGATACGCAGTATTTT.

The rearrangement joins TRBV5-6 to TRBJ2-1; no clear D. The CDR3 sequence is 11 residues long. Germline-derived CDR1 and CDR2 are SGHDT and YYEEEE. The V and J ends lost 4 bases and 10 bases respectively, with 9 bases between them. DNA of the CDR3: TGTGCCAGCAGCCGTGCATACGAGCAGTTCTTC. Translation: CASSRAYEQFF. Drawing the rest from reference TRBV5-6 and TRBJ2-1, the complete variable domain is DAGVTQSPTHLIKTRGQQVTLRCSPKSGHDTVSWYQQALGQGPQFIFQYYEEEERQRGNFPDRFSGHQFPNYSSELNVNALLLGDSALYLCASSRAYEQFFGPGTRLTVL.

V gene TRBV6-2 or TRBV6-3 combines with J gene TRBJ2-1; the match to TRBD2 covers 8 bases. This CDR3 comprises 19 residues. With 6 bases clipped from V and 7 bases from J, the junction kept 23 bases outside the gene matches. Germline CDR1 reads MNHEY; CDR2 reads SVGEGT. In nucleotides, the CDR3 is TGTGCCAGCAGCCCCCTCATATTAGCGGGGACTGAACCGCGGAATGAGCAGTTCTTC. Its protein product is CASSPLILAGTEPRNEQFF.

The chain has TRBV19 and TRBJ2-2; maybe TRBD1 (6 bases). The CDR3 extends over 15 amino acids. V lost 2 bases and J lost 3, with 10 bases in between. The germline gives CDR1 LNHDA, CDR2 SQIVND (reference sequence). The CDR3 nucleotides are TGTGCCAGTAGTATAAGCCCAGGGGACACCGGGGAGCTGTTTTTT. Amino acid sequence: CASSISPGDTGELFF.

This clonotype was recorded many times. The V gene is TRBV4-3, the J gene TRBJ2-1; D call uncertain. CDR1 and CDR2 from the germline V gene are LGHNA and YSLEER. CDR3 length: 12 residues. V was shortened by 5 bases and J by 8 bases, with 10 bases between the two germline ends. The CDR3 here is CASSRSGDEQFF. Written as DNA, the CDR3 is TGCGCCAGCAGCAGAAGTGGCGATGAGCAGTTCTTC.

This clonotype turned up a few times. CDR3: CASSLLNTEAFF. Written as DNA, the CDR3 is TGTGCCAGCAGCTTATTGAACACTGAAGCTTTCTTT. The chain carries TRBV7-9 and TRBJ1-1; D is unclear. V lost 2 bases and J 0 bases, leaving 1 base between the germline ends. The CDR3 sequence is 12 residues long. Germline assignment: CDR1 SEHNR and CDR2 FQNEAQ (reference sequence).

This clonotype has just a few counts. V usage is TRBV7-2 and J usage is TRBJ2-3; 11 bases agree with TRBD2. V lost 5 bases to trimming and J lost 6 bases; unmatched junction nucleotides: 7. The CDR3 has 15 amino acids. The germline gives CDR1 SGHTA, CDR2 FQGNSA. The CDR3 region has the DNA TGTGCCAGCAGCCGATATAGCGGGAGGGTTGATACGCAGTATTTT. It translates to CASSRYSGRVDTQYF.

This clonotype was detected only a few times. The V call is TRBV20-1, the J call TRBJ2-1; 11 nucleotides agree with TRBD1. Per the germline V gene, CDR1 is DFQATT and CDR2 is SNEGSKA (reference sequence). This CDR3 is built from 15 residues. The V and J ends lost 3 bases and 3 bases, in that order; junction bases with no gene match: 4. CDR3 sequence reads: CSARGTGGDYNEQFF. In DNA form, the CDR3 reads TGCAGTGCTAGGGGGACAGGGGGAGACTACAATGAGCAGTTCTTC.

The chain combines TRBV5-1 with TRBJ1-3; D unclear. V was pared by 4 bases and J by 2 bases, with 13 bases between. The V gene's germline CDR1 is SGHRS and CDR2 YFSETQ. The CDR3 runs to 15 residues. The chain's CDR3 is CASSVSGQTGNTIYF. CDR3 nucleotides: TGCGCCAGCAGCGTTAGCGGGCAGACTGGAAACACCATATATTTT.

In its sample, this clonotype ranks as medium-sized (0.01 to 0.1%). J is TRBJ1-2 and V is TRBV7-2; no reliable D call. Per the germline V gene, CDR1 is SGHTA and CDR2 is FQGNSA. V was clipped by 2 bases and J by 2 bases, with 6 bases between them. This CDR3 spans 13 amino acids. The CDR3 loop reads CASSLLRNYGYTF. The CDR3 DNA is TGTGCCAGCAGCTTATTACGGAACTATGGCTACACCTTC.

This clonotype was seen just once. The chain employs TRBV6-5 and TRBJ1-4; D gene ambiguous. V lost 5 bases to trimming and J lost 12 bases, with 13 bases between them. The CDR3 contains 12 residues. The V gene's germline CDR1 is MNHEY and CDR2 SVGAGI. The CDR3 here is CASSRTGMELFF. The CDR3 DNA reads TGTGCCAGCAGTCGTACGGGGATGGAACTGTTTTTT.

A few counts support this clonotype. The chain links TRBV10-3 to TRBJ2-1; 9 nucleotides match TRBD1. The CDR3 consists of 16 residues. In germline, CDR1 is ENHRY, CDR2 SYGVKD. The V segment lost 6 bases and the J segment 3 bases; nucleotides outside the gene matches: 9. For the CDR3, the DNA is TGTGCCATCAGGGAAGATACAGGGGGCTTCTACAATGAGCAGTTCTTC. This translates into CAIREDTGGFYNEQFF.

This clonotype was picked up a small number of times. The CDR3 reads CASTPGLAANEQFF. CDR3 nucleotide sequence: TGTGCCAGCACTCCGGGACTAGCAGCCAATGAGCAGTTCTTC. The rearrangement uses TRBV7-3 and TRBJ2-1; TRBD2 matches 9 bases. Germline V CDR1 and CDR2: SGHTA, FQGTGA. V dropped 7 bases and J dropped 6; count of bases not matched to a gene: 7. The CDR3 sequence is 14 residues long.

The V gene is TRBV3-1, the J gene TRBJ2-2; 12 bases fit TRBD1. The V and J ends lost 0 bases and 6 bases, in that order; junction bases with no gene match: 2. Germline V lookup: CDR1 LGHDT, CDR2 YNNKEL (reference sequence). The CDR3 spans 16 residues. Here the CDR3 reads CASSQEGQGAAGELFF. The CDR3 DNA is TGTGCCAGCAGCCAAGAGGGACAGGGGGCGGCCGGGGAGCTGTTTTTT.

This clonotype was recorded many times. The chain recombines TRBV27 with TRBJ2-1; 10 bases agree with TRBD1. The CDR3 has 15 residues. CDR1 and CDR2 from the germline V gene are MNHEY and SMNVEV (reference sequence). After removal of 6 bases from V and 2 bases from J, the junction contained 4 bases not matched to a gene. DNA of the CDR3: TGTGCCAGCAGCCCCGGACAGGGGGCCTACAATGAGCAGTTCTTC. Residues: CASSPGQGAYNEQFF.

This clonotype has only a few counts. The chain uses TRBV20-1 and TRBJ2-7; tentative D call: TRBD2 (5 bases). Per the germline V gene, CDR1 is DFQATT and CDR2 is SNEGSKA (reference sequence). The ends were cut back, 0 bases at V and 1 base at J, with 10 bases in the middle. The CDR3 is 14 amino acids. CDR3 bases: TGCAGTGCTAGAGATATCCGAGGGTCCTACGAGCAGTACGTC. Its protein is CSARDIRGSYEQYV.

This chain's CDR3 is CASSFYGQNTGELFF. In nucleotides, the CDR3 is TGCGCCAGCAGCTTCTACGGACAGAACACCGGGGAGCTGTTTTTT. The chain links TRBV5-1 to TRBJ2-2; D may be TRBD1 (5 bases). Germline V lookup: CDR1 SGHRS, CDR2 YFSETQ. This CDR3 spans 15 amino acids. V dropped 2 bases and J dropped 1 base, with 9 bases sitting between them.

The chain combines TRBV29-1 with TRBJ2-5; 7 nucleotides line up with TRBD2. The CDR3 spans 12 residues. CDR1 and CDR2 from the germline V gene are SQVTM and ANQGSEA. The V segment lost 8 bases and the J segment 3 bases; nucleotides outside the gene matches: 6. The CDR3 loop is CSTGTTKETQYF. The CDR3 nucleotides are TGCAGCACCGGGACTACCAAAGAGACCCAGTACTTC.

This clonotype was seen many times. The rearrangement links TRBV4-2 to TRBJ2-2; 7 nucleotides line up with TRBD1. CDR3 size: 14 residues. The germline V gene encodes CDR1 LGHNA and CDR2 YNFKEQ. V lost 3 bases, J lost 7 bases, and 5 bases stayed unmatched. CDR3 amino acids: CASSHDREGGELFF. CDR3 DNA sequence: TGTGCCAGCAGCCACGACAGGGAAGGCGGGGAGCTGTTTTTT.

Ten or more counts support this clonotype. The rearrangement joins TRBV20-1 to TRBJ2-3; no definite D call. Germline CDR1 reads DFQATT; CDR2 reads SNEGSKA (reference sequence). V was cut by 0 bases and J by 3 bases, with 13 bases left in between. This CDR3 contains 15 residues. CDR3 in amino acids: CSARDEVVRTDTQYF. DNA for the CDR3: TGCAGTGCTAGAGATGAAGTAGTTCGGACAGATACGCAGTATTTT.